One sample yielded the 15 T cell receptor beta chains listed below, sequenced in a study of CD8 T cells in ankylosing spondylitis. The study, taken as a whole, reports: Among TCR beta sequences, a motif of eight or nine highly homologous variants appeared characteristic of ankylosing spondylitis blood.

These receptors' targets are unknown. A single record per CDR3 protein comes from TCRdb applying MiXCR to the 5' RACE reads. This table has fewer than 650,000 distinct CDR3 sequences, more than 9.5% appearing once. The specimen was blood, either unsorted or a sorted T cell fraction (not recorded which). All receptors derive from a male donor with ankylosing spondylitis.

CDR3 amino acids: CATSRARQENTEAFF. CDR3 DNA sequence: TGTGCCACCAGCAGAGCTCGCCAAGAGAACACTGAAGCTTTCTTT. The V gene is TRBV15, the J gene TRBJ1-1; no reliable D call. CDR1 is LNHNV, CDR2 YYDKDF, per germline (reference sequence). V lost 1 base and J lost 1, with 10 bases in between. The CDR3 length is 15 residues.

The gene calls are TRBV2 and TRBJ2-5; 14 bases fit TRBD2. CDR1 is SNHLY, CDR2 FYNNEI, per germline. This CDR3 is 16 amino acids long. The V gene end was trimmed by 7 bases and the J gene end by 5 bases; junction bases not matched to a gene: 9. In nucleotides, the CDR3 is TGTGCCAGCACCGGCGGACTAGCGGGAGGCCGGGAGACCCAGTACTTC. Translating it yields CASTGGLAGGRETQYF.

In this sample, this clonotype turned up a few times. Here the CDR3 reads CSRLGVYEQYF. Here the CDR3 DNA reads TGCAGTCGTCTGGGGGTATACGAGCAGTACTTC. The chain joins TRBV20-1 to TRBJ2-7; either TRBD1 or TRBD2 may fit D (5 bases each). The germline V gene has CDR1 DFQATT and CDR2 SNEGSKA (reference sequence). V lost 8 bases, J lost 4 bases, and 12 bases lay in between. The CDR3 runs 11 residues.

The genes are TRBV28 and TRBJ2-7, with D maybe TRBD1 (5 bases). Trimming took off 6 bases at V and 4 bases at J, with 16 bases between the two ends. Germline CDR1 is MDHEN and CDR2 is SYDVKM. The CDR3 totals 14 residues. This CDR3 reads CASSPLGSGYEQYF. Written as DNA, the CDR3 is TGTGCCAGCAGCCCGCTAGGGTCAGGGTACGAGCAGTACTTC.

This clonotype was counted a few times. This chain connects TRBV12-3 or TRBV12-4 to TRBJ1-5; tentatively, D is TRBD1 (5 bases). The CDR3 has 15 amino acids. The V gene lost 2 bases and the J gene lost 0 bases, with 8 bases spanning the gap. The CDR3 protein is CASSLRGSSNQPQHF. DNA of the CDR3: TGTGCCAGCAGTTTACGGGGGAGTAGCAATCAGCCCCAGCATTTT.

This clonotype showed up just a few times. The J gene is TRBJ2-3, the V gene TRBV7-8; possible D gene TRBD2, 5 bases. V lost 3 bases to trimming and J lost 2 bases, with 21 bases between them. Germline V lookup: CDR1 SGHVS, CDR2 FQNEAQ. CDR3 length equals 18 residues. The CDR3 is CASSFSGRAIFITDTQYF. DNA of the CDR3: TGTGCCAGCAGCTTCTCCGGGCGGGCAATATTTATCACAGATACGCAGTATTTT.

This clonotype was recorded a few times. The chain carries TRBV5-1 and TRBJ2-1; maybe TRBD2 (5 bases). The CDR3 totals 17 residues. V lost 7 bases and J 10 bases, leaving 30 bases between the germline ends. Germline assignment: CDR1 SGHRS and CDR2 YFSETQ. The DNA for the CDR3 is TGCGCCAGCGAGGGTGGAATGGCTAGTGGAAGATTCCTGGAGCAGTTCTTC. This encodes CASEGGMASGRFLEQFF.

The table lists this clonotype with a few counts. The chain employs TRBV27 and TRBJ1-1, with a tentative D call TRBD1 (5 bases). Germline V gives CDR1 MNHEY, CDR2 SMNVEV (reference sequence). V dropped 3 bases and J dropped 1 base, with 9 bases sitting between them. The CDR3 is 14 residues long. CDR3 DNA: TGTGCCAGCAGTTTCTCAAGGGGGAACACTGAAGCTTTCTTT. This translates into CASSFSRGNTEAFF.

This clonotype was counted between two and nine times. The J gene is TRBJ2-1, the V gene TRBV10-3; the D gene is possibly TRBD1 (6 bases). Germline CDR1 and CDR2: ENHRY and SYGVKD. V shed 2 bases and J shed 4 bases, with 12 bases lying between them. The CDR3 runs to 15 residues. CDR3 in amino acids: CAISEKGDSYNEQFF. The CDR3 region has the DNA TGTGCCATCAGTGAGAAGGGGGATTCATACAATGAGCAGTTCTTC.

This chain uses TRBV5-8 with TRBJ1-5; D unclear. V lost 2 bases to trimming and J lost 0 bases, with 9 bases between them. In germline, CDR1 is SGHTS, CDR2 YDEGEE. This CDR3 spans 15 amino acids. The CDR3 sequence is CASSFESYSNQPQHF. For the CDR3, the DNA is TGTGCCAGCAGCTTTGAGTCGTATAGCAATCAGCCCCAGCATTTT.

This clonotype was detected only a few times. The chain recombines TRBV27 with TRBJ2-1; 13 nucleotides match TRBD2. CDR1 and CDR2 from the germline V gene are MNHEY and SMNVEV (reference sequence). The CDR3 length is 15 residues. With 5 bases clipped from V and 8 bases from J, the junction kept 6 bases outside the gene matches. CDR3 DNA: TGTGCCAGCAGTCAACGGACTAGCGGGAGCCATGAGCAGTTCTTC. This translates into CASSQRTSGSHEQFF.

The CDR3 sequence is CASSLVAGVINEQFF. Here the CDR3 DNA reads TGTGCCAGCAGCTTAGTGGCGGGAGTGATCAATGAGCAGTTCTTC. The rearrangement uses TRBV7-2 and TRBJ2-1, with 7 bases that match TRBD2. Trimming took 1 base from V and 6 from J; bases not matched to a gene: 6. Germline V gives CDR1 SGHTA, CDR2 FQGNSA. This CDR3 is 15 amino acids long.

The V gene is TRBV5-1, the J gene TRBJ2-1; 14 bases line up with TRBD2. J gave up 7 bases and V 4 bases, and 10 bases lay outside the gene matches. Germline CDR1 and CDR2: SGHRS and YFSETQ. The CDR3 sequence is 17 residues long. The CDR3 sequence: CASSPPGLAGAGNEQFF. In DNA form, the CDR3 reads TGCGCCAGCAGCCCCCCGGGACTAGCGGGAGCGGGAAATGAGCAGTTCTTC.

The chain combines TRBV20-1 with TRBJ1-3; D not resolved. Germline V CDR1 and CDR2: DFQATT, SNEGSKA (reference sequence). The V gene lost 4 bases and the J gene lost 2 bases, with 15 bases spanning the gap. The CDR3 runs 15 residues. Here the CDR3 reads CSAIARTTPGNTIYF. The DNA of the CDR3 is TGCAGTGCTATCGCAAGAACTACGCCTGGAAACACCATATATTTT.

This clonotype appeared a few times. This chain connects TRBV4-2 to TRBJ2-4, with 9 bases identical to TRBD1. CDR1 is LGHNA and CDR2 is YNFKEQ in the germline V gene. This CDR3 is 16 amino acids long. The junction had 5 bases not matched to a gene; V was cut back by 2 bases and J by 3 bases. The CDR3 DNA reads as TGTGCCAGCAGCCAACCTGAGACAGGGGGCAAAAACATTCAGTACTTC. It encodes CASSQPETGGKNIQYF.